This is a list of T cell receptor beta chains from one sample in a study of response to subunit inactivated influenza vaccine. In TCRdb, the RT-PCR reads were re-called with MiXCR into one record per CDR3 protein. Altogether 450,000 to 500,000 distinct CDR3 sequences are present, approximately 10% being singletons, with the ten largest covering approximately 12%. The source was PBMCs from blood, collected roughly 47 days after vaccination. All receptors come from a man aged 50 to 59 who received an inactivated influenza vaccine. CDR3s include the opening cysteine and the closing phenylalanine or tryptophan. The order of the fields is J gene, V gene, D gene, clone size, CDR3 protein, CDR3 DNA. The D gene is left open where the match is weak. The size field is filled for only some rows; it gives once, few, many or a size class.

TRBJ1-2	TRBV3-1	.	few	CASSQVPIILSDYGYTF	TGTGCCAGCAGCCAGGTACCAATTATACTCAGCGACTATGGCTACACCTTC
TRBJ2-1	TRBV4-3	.	few	CASSQYKGYNEQFF	TGCGCCAGCAGCCAATACAAAGGGTACAATGAGCAGTTCTTC
TRBJ2-2	TRBV12-3/TRBV12-4	.	many	CASSQGGELFF	TGTGCCAGCAGCCAAGGAGGGGAGCTGTTTTTT
TRBJ2-7	TRBV6-1	.	few	CASSLPPRYGYSYEQYF	TGTGCCAGCAGTCTCCCGCCAAGGTACGGGTACTCCTACGAGCAGTACTTC
TRBJ2-2	TRBV20-1	TRBD1	few	CSAARGYTGELFF	TGCAGTGCAGCCAGGGGGTACACCGGGGAGCTGTTTTTT
TRBJ2-1	TRBV20-1	.	many	CSADLGSRYNEQFF	TGCAGTGCTGATCTGGGTTCCAGGTACAATGAGCAGTTCTTC
TRBJ2-2	TRBV5-4	.	.	CASSLQGLNTGELFF	TGTGCCAGCAGCTTGCAGGGTCTGAACACCGGGGAGCTGTTTTTT
TRBJ1-2	TRBV12-3/TRBV12-4	TRBD1	many	CASGSRDRGAYGYTF	TGTGCCAGTGGCTCCCGGGACAGGGGAGCCTATGGCTACACCTTC
TRBJ2-1	TRBV14	.	.	CASSTGRLTGYNEQFF	TGTGCCAGCAGCACGGGACGACTGACCGGTTACAATGAGCAGTTCTTC
TRBJ2-1	TRBV5-1	TRBD1	.	CASSVGTGHWSYNEQFF	TGCGCCAGCAGCGTGGGGACAGGGCATTGGTCCTACAATGAGCAGTTCTTC
TRBJ2-1	TRBV5-1	.	.	CASTTQGYFNEQFF	TGCGCCAGCACCACTCAGGGCTATTTCAATGAGCAGTTCTTC
TRBJ2-7	TRBV20-1	.	few	CSAQVWGSYEQYF	TGCAGTGCCCAAGTGTGGGGATCCTACGAGCAGTACTTC
TRBJ2-1	TRBV14	TRBD1	few	CASSQTGGYNEQFF	TGTGCCAGCAGCCAGACAGGGGGCTACAATGAGCAGTTCTTC
TRBJ2-7	TRBV10-3	.	many	CAISEPFSSYEQYF	TGTGCCATCAGTGAGCCCTTTAGTTCCTACGAGCAGTACTTC
TRBJ2-7	TRBV21-1	.	.	CASSKVRDEQYF	TGTGCCAGCAGCAAAGTCCGGGACGAGCAGTACTTC
TRBJ2-2	TRBV6-1	TRBD1	few	CASSGQGVTGELFF	TGTGCCAGCAGTGGACAGGGAGTCACCGGGGAGCTGTTTTTT
TRBJ2-5	TRBV7-8	.	many	CASSLVLLGEETQYF	TGTGCCAGCAGCTTAGTACTCTTAGGGGAAGAGACCCAGTACTTC
TRBJ1-2	TRBV20-1	TRBD1	.	CSASLSTGGLYGYTF	TGCAGTGCTAGTCTCTCGACAGGGGGCCTCTATGGCTACACCTTC
TRBJ2-7	TRBV7-2	TRBD2	.	CASSITSGILDEQYF	TGTGCCAGCAGCATTACTAGCGGGATTCTCGACGAGCAGTACTTC
TRBJ2-1	TRBV7-8	TRBD2	few	CASSLYRFTSGSHEQFF	TGTGCCAGCAGCTTATATCGCTTCACTAGCGGGAGCCATGAGCAGTTCTTC
TRBJ1-5	TRBV20-1	.	.	CSAIPRGRLAQPQHF	TGCAGTGCCATCCCCCGTGGACGGCTGGCTCAGCCCCAGCATTTT
TRBJ1-3	TRBV20-1	.	.	CSARETRGGLSGNTIYF	TGCAGTGCTAGAGAAACCCGGGGGGGGCTCTCTGGAAACACCATATATTTT
TRBJ2-7	TRBV10-3	TRBD2	many	CAISELTMRGGLYEQYF	TGTGCCATCAGTGAGTTGACTATGCGGGGGGGCTTATACGAGCAGTACTTC
TRBJ2-7	TRBV7-9	.	many	CASSSTDYEQYF	TGTGCCAGCAGCTCGACGGACTACGAGCAGTACTTC
TRBJ1-1	TRBV5-1	.	.	CASSLEARGTEAFF	TGCGCCAGCAGCTTGGAGGCCAGAGGCACTGAAGCTTTCTTT
TRBJ2-7	TRBV20-1	TRBD2	few	CSASPPGTSAIRSYEQYF	TGCAGTGCTAGTCCCCCCGGGACTAGCGCAATTCGCTCCTACGAGCAGTACTTC
TRBJ2-3	TRBV5-1	.	.	CASSLSAGTRLADTQYF	TGCGCCAGCAGCTTGAGTGCGGGCACTCGATTGGCAGATACGCAGTATTTT
TRBJ2-1	TRBV20-1	.	.	CSARAPTVQIHEQFF	TGCAGTGCTAGAGCCCCGACGGTTCAGATCCACGAGCAGTTCTTC
TRBJ1-5	TRBV6-2/TRBV6-3	.	.	CASSYSQAYQPQHF	TGTGCCAGCAGTTACTCTCAGGCTTATCAGCCCCAGCATTTT
TRBJ2-7	TRBV20-1	TRBD1	.	CSARTGTASYEQYF	TGCAGTGCTAGGACTGGGACAGCCTCCTACGAGCAGTACTTC
TRBJ2-2	TRBV6-1	TRBD2	.	CASKLAGNTGELFF	TGTGCCAGCAAACTAGCGGGGAACACCGGGGAGCTGTTTTTT
TRBJ2-3	TRBV7-2	.	few	CASATGAGLTDTQYF	TGTGCCAGTGCCACCGGTGCGGGGCTCACAGATACGCAGTATTTT
TRBJ2-7	TRBV20-1	.	many	CSARASSRGYEQYF	TGCAGTGCTAGAGCGTCTAGCCGAGGCTACGAGCAGTACTTC
TRBJ2-3	TRBV5-1	.	.	CASQTSGSTDTQYF	TGCGCCAGCCAGACTTCGGGGAGCACAGATACGCAGTATTTT
TRBJ2-5	TRBV7-6	.	.	CASSKGPIGETQYF	TGTGCCAGCAGCAAAGGACCAATTGGGGAGACCCAGTACTTC
TRBJ2-1	TRBV12-3/TRBV12-4	.	few	CASSFGGGHSNEQFF	TGTGCCAGCAGTTTCGGCGGGGGCCATTCCAATGAGCAGTTCTTC
TRBJ1-6	TRBV2	.	.	CASRAEMEGSPLHF	TGTGCCAGCAGGGCAGAAATGGAAGGTTCACCCCTCCACTTT
TRBJ2-5	TRBV28	TRBD1	few	CATNAGGETQYF	TGTGCCACCAATGCAGGGGGCGAGACCCAGTACTTC
TRBJ2-7	TRBV7-9	TRBD1	few	CASSLGDREPYF	TGTGCCAGCAGCTTAGGGGACAGGGAGCCGTACTTC
TRBJ1-2	TRBV6-5	TRBD1	many	CASSFGQGGRYGYTF	TGTGCCAGCAGTTTCGGGCAGGGGGGACGTTATGGCTACACCTTC
TRBJ1-1	TRBV6-5	.	few	CASSYSSVRGTEAFF	TGTGCCAGCAGTTACTCGAGTGTCAGGGGCACTGAAGCTTTCTTT
TRBJ2-7	TRBV15	TRBD1	.	CATSTGAMGQVTYEQYF	TGTGCCACCAGCACCGGGGCGATGGGACAGGTGACCTACGAGCAGTACTTC
TRBJ2-3	TRBV10-3	.	.	CAISESTGWADTQYF	TGTGCCATCAGTGAGTCAACAGGGTGGGCAGATACGCAGTATTTT
TRBJ2-7	TRBV5-1	.	many	CASSFGQTYEQYF	TGTGCCAGCAGCTTCGGACAGACCTACGAGCAGTACTTC
TRBJ2-3	TRBV7-2	.	.	CASSQNLMADTQYF	TGTGCCAGCAGCCAGAATCTGATGGCAGATACGCAGTATTTT
TRBJ1-1	TRBV29-1	.	few	CSALVKRGSSYTEAFF	TGCAGCGCCCTTGTCAAGCGCGGATCCTCATACACTGAAGCTTTCTTT
TRBJ2-3	TRBV5-1	TRBD1	.	CASRPRDRSTDTQYF	TGCGCCAGCAGGCCCCGGGACAGGAGCACAGATACGCAGTATTTT
TRBJ2-1	TRBV2	TRBD1	many	CASSGLGQGTNEQFF	TGTGCCAGCAGTGGACTTGGACAGGGGACGAATGAGCAGTTCTTC
TRBJ2-3	TRBV7-6	.	.	CASSPSLEGGYTDTQYF	TGTGCCAGCAGCCCCTCTCTAGAGGGGGGTTACACAGATACGCAGTATTTT
TRBJ2-1	TRBV20-1	.	few	CSARPTAVSSYNEQFF	TGCAGTGCTAGGCCGACAGCAGTGAGCTCCTACAATGAGCAGTTCTTC
TRBJ1-1	TRBV5-1	.	.	CASSPGSGYTEAFF	TGCGCCAGCAGCCCAGGGTCGGGGTACACTGAAGCTTTCTTT
TRBJ1-4	TRBV5-1	.	few	CASSLRPGATNEKLFF	TGCGCCAGCAGCCTCCGACCTGGAGCGACTAATGAAAAACTGTTTTTT